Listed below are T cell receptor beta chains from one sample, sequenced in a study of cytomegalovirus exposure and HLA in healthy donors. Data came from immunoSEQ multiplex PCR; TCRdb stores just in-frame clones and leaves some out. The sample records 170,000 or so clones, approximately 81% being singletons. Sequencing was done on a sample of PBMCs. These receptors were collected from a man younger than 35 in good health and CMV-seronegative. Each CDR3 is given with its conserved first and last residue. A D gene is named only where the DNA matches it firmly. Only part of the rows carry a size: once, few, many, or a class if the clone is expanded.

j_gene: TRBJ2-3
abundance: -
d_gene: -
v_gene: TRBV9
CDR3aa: CASSTGSTSTDTQYF
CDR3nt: TGTGCCAGCAGTACCGGGAGCACTAGCACAGATACGCAGTATTTT

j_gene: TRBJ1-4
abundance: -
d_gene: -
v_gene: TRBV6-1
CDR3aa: CASSDLQFQNEKLFF
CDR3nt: TGTGCCAGCAGCGACTTGCAATTCCAAAATGAAAAACTGTTTTTT

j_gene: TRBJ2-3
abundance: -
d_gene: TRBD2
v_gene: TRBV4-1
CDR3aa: CASSQAGLAGSPQYF
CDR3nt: TGCGCCAGCAGCCAAGCGGGACTAGCGGGAAGTCCGCAGTATTTT

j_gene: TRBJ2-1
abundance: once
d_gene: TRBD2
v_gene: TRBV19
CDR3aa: CASRESGDSYNEQFF
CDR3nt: TGTGCCAGTAGAGAGAGCGGGGACTCCTACAATGAGCAGTTCTTC

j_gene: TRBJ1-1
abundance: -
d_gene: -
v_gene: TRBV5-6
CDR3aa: CASSLGSGANTEAFF
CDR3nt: TGTGCCAGCAGCCTTGGTAGCGGGGCGAACACTGAAGCTTTCTTT

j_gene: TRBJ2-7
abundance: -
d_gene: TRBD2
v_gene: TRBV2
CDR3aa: CASSENSGASYEQYF
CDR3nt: TGTGCCAGCAGTGAAAATAGCGGGGCCTCCTACGAGCAGTACTTC

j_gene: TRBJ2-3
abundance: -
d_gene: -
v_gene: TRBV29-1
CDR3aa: CSVRVEYRSTDTQYF
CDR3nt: TGCAGCGTGCGGGTTGAGTACCGAAGCACAGATACGCAGTATTTT

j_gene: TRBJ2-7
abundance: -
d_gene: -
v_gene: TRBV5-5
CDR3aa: CASSAGGRTEQYF
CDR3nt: TGTGCCAGCAGCGCGGGCGGCCGAACGGAGCAGTACTTC

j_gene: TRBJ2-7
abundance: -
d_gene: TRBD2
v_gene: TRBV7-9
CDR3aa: CASSPGREVSYEQYF
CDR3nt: TGTGCCAGCAGCCCCGGGCGGGAGGTCTCCTACGAGCAGTACTTC

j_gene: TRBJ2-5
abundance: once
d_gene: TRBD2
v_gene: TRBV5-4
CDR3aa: CATSGGHPEQYF
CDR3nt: TGTGCCACTTCGGGGGGGCACCCAGAGCAGTACTTC

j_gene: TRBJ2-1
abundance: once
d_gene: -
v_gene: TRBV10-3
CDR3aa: CASRSGTFDNEQFF
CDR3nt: TGTGCCAGCCGGTCCGGGACATTCGACAATGAGCAGTTCTTC

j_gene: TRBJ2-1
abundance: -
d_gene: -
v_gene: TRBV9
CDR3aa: CASSVDGVGEQFF
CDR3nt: TGTGCCAGCAGCGTAGACGGGGTGGGTGAGCAGTTCTTC